This T cell receptor beta chain was recovered during a study of T cell changes during pregnancy in multiple sclerosis. Sequenced by immunoSEQ multiplex PCR; TCRdb stores in-frame clones only, minus some. The repertoire consists of approximately 100,000 clones, with 75% to 95% occurring once and the leading ten covering about 3.1%. The germline V gene encodes CDR1 SGHAT and CDR2 FQNNGV. The CDR3 totals 19 residues. V gave up 5 bases and J gave up 2 bases, with 26 bases separating them. The starting material was peripheral blood, obtained in the second trimester of pregnancy. The chain couples TRBV11-2 to TRBJ2-3, with unresolved D. The clonotype originates from a female donor with multiple sclerosis, enrolled in a pregnancy study. The CDR3 DNA reads TGTGCCAGCAGCGACGATTACGTTCCAGGTCCGATACTCACAGATACGCAGTATTTT. Translating it yields CASSDDYVPGPILTDTQYF.